Listed here is a single T cell receptor beta chain. The sample originates from a study of blood T cell repertoires in COVID-19. Per the study methods: Scientists estimated how many nucleated cells there were by amplifying reference gene primers. TCRdb's copy holds only in-frame clones and misses some; the assay was immunoSEQ multiplex PCR. V and J calls and clone size are given by that table; D and trimming were obtained from the DNA. The sample has around 100,000 clones, less than 90% seen once. The germline gives CDR1 MDHEN, CDR2 SYDVKM. The ends lost 6 bases at V and 6 bases at J; junction bases unmatched: 11. The CDR3 runs 15 residues.

This chain uses TRBV28 with TRBJ1-5; 7 positions agree with TRBD1. The sequenced material came from peripheral blood. This receptor was obtained from a man at least 80 years old with acute or convalescent COVID-19. The CDR3 DNA reads TGTGCCAGCAGCCTTACCACAGGGGTCAGTCAGCCCCAGCATTTT. Its protein product is CASSLTTGVSQPQHF.